These T cell receptor beta chains were read from a single sample in a study of cytomegalovirus exposure and HLA in healthy donors. Profiling relied on immunoSEQ multiplex PCR, and the TCRdb table lists in-frame clones only, not all of them. The table lists 95,000 to 150,000 clones, around 76% of them singletons. The sequencing input was PBMCs. The receptors were gathered from a man in his sixties in good health and CMV-seropositive. Both conserved end residues are part of each CDR3. D genes are given only for firm matches. Only some rows state a clone size, as once, few, many or a class for expanded clones.

NA | few | TRBJ2-3 | TRBV5-6 | CASSFRQDLTDTQYF | TGTGCCAGCAGCTTCAGGCAGGATCTCACAGATACGCAGTATTTT
NA | NA | TRBJ1-1 | TRBV5-1 | CASTKDRNTEAFF | TGCGCCAGCACGAAGGACAGGAACACTGAAGCTTTCTTT
NA | medium-sized | TRBJ2-7 | TRBV7-9 | CASSLAASEKYEQYF | TGTGCCAGCAGCTTGGCGGCTAGCGAGAAATACGAGCAGTACTTC
TRBD1 | few | TRBJ1-1 | TRBV7-6 | CASSRTGVHEAFF | TGTGCCAGCAGCCGGACAGGGGTCCATGAAGCTTTCTTT
NA | NA | TRBJ1-1 | TRBV5-1 | CASSLRVGRVNTEAFF | TGCGCCAGCAGCTTGAGGGTAGGGAGAGTTAACACTGAAGCTTTCTTT
NA | NA | TRBJ2-7 | TRBV5-4 | CAREARRNYEQYF | TGTGCGCGAGAAGCGAGACGTAACTACGAGCAGTACTTC
NA | few | TRBJ2-2 | TRBV19 | CASSKIGGTGELFF | TGTGCCAGTAGTAAGATTGGAGGCACCGGGGAGCTGTTTTTT
NA | NA | TRBJ2-3 | TRBV5-6 | CASSFVRGSSDTQYF | TGTGCCAGCAGCTTTGTACGGGGGAGCTCAGATACGCAGTATTTT
TRBD1 | medium-sized | TRBJ1-1 | TRBV4-1 | CASSKGQGAGNTEAFF | TGCGCCAGCAGCAAGGGACAGGGGGCGGGGAACACTGAAGCTTTCTTT
TRBD2 | NA | TRBJ2-7 | TRBV6-5 | CASSWEGEQYF | TGTGCCAGCAGCTGGGAGGGCGAGCAGTACTTC
TRBD2 | NA | TRBJ2-7 | TRBV9 | CASSVEPGGDEQYF | TGTGCCAGCAGCGTAGAACCGGGGGGGGACGAGCAGTACTTC
TRBD1 | few | TRBJ2-2 | TRBV5-1 | CASSFRGHTGELFF | TGCGCCAGCAGCTTCAGGGGGCATACCGGGGAGCTGTTTTTT
NA | once | TRBJ1-1 | TRBV27 | CASSKRGTEAFF | TGTGCCAGCAGTAAAAGGGGCACTGAAGCTTTCTTT
TRBD1 | NA | TRBJ1-5 | TRBV25-1 | CASSATGGDGNQPQHF | TGTGCCAGCAGTGCCACAGGGGGCGACGGAAATCAGCCCCAGCATTTT
NA | NA | TRBJ1-6 | TRBV12-5 | CASRYENSPLHF | TGTGCTAGTCGGTACGAAAACTCACCCCTCCACTTT
NA | few | TRBJ1-2 | TRBV25-1 | CASSEWAGGYGYTF | TGTGCCAGCAGTGAATGGGCGGGGGGATATGGCTACACCTTC
NA | NA | TRBJ2-3 | TRBV7-3 | CASSPLPGRDSDTQYF | TGTGCCAGCAGCCCCCTCCCGGGGAGAGACTCAGATACGCAGTATTTT
NA | NA | TRBJ2-3 | TRBV7-2 | CASSLQVPPASTDTQYF | TGTGCCAGCAGTCTACAGGTGCCCCCGGCTAGCACAGATACGCAGTATTTT
TRBD1 | NA | TRBJ2-5 | TRBV28 | CASSNRDRGKETQYF | TGTGCCAGCAGTAACCGGGACAGGGGGAAAGAGACCCAGTACTTC
NA | NA | TRBJ1-4 | TRBV11-2 | CASSLGGGPGRNEKLFF | TGTGCCAGCAGCTTAGGGGGAGGTCCGGGGAGGAATGAAAAACTGTTTTTT
TRBD1 | NA | TRBJ1-1 | TRBV6-5 | CASTRQGARNTEAFF | TGTGCCAGCACACGACAGGGGGCGCGCAACACTGAAGCTTTCTTT
TRBD1 | NA | TRBJ2-1 | TRBV2 | CASSPGQPYNEQFF | TGTGCCAGCAGTCCGGGACAGCCCTACAATGAGCAGTTCTTC
NA | NA | TRBJ2-3 | TRBV5-1 | CASSLNSVVTPDTQYF | TGCGCCAGCAGCTTGAACTCGGTCGTTACCCCAGATACGCAGTATTTT
NA | NA | TRBJ1-5 | TRBV19 | CASSMGQDQPQHF | TGTGCCAGTAGTATGGGCCAGGATCAGCCCCAGCATTTT
NA | few | TRBJ1-1 | TRBV21-1 | CASTIEDRGRSGTEAFF | TGTGCCAGCACCATTGAGGACAGGGGGCGTTCAGGGACTGAAGCTTTCTTT
NA | NA | TRBJ2-3 | TRBV5-4 | CASSRDGGSTDTQYF | TGTGCCAGCAGCCGGGACGGGGGAAGCACAGATACGCAGTATTTT
TRBD1 | NA | TRBJ1-1 | TRBV18 | CASSLGQVGNTEAFF | TGTGCCAGCTCACTCGGACAGGTCGGGAACACTGAAGCTTTCTTT
TRBD1 | once | TRBJ2-1 | TRBV14 | CASSRSTGTGEGNEQFF | TGTGCCAGCAGCCGATCGACCGGGACAGGGGAGGGGAATGAGCAGTTCTTC
TRBD1 | NA | TRBJ1-3 | TRBV5-6 | CASSYGDRGHSSGNTIYF | TGTGCCAGCAGCTACGGAGACAGGGGGCACAGCTCTGGAAACACCATATATTTT